The present TCR beta chain was sequenced within a study of response to subunit inactivated influenza vaccine. Notes on the study in general: Every seasonal influenza vaccination brings in few new T cells, the authors suggested.

One entry per CDR3 protein, called by TCRdb with MiXCR from the RT-PCR reads. The table records around 540,000 distinct CDR3 sequences, 10% to 15% of them present only once. At least ten counts were recorded for this clonotype. Its antigen is not identified. V lost 5 bases and J 4 bases, leaving 23 bases between the germline ends. Germline V gene sequence: CDR1 MNHEY, CDR2 SVGAGI. The CDR3 extends over 17 amino acids. The material was PBMCs from blood, obtained on the day of vaccination. The TCR originated in a man aged 45 to 65 who received an inactivated influenza vaccine. The rearrangement links TRBV6-5 to TRBJ1-2; the D is unclear. The CDR3 sequence is CASSIEPGVRFGYGYTF. For the CDR3, the DNA is TGTGCCAGCAGTATCGAACCCGGGGTCCGCTTCGGCTATGGCTACACCTTC.